This TCR beta chain was documented in a study of cytomegalovirus exposure and HLA in healthy donors. Notes on the study in general: Most of the CMV-associated TCR beta chains (in a later analysis) appeared to be HLA-restricted. Earlier analysis yielded a pattern in which most TCR beta V segments were productive about 90% or about 30% of the time. Based on reports, TCR beta sequences accurately predicted HLA-A and HLA-B alleles for most subjects.

Turning to this clone: Its antigen is currently unknown.

Participants comprised healthy donors of bone marrow. J lost 3 bases, V lost 6 bases, and 8 bases had no gene match. There are 14 residues in the CDR3. Per germline, CDR1 SQVTM and CDR2 ANQGSEA. The PCR employed 60 Vbeta primers together with 13 Jbeta primers. TCRdb's table, derived via immunoSEQ multiplex PCR, lists solely in-frame clones and lacks some. The sample holds hundreds of thousands of clones, more than 70% seen once. This clonotype was sampled from a boy younger than 18 in good health and CMV-seronegative. Material: PBMCs. The chain has TRBV29-1 and TRBJ1-5; 7 nucleotides match TRBD1. This CDR3 reads CSVATGVNNQPQHF. In DNA, the CDR3 is TGCAGCGTAGCTACAGGGGTTAACAATCAGCCCCAGCATTTT.